The 22 T cell receptor beta chains below were found in one sample sequenced in a study of early T cells in non-severe SARS-CoV-2 infection. Each CDR3 protein gets one entry after TCRdb re-called the 5' RACE reads with MiXCR. The data hold 100,000 to 130,000 distinct CDR3 sequences, with 9% to 13% observed a single time. Sequencing was done on a sample of whole blood. The origin of the receptors is an adult who was a healthcare worker with PCR-confirmed SARS-CoV-2 infection or an uninfected control (not recorded which).

This clonotype came up a few times. The chain has TRBV20-1 and TRBJ2-1; D could derive from TRBD1 or TRBD2 (5 bases each). Looked up from germline, CDR1 is DFQATT and CDR2 is SNEGSKA (reference sequence). The ends were cut back, 5 bases at V and 5 bases at J, with 19 bases in the middle. There are 15 residues in the CDR3. CDR3 sequence (DNA): TGCAGTGCTGTCTACGAGGGGACCCTGAACAATGAGCAGTTCTTC. Its protein is CSAVYEGTLNNEQFF.

The chain employs TRBV7-9 and TRBJ2-5; the D is unclear. CDR1 SEHNR and CDR2 FQNEAQ come from the germline V gene (reference sequence). The CDR3 is made up of 12 amino acids. The germline V and J ends were trimmed by 3 bases and 5 bases, with 7 bases remaining between them. CDR3 amino acids: CASSFSEETQYF. CDR3 bases: TGTGCCAGCAGCTTCTCTGAGGAGACCCAGTACTTC.

Only a few counts were recorded for this clonotype. The J gene is TRBJ2-5, the V gene TRBV5-1, with D uncertain. Trimming cost V 8 bases and J 1 base, with 15 bases left between them. Per germline, CDR1 SGHRS and CDR2 YFSETQ. CDR3 length: 14 residues. The CDR3, as DNA: TGCGCCAGTCAAAAGTCAGGCTTCCAAGAGACCCAGTACTTC. It codes for CASQKSGFQETQYF.

This clonotype came up many times. V is TRBV28 and J is TRBJ2-2, with D unclear. Trimming took 6 bases from V and 1 from J, leaving 12 bases between them. The CDR3 is 15 amino acids. Per the germline V gene, CDR1 is MDHEN and CDR2 is SYDVKM. CDR3 amino acids: CASSPRMGNTGELFF. CDR3 DNA: TGTGCCAGCAGCCCCCGAATGGGGAACACCGGGGAGCTGTTTTTT.

This clonotype was counted between two and nine times. V and J are TRBV29-1 and TRBJ1-1, with D possibly matching TRBD1 (6 bases). Germline V CDR1 and CDR2: SQVTM, ANQGSEA. The CDR3 sequence is 15 residues long. V lost 6 bases and J lost 1, with 18 bases in between. CDR3 residues: CSVFTGRNSNTEAFF. For the CDR3, the DNA is TGCAGCGTGTTTACAGGGAGAAATTCGAACACTGAAGCTTTCTTT.

This clonotype was observed many times. The J gene is TRBJ1-2, the V gene TRBV20-1; D not resolved. Trimming shortened V by 0 bases and J by 5 bases, and 10 bases separated the two germline ends. Germline CDR1 DFQATT, CDR2 SNEGSKA (reference sequence). This CDR3 contains 13 residues. The CDR3 here is CSARDSAGYGYTF. As DNA, the CDR3 is TGCAGTGCTAGAGATTCTGCTGGATATGGCTACACCTTC.

This clonotype was observed a few times. This rearrangement joins TRBV11-2 to TRBJ2-7; TRBD1 aligns across 10 bases. Per the germline V gene, CDR1 is SGHAT and CDR2 is FQNNGV. The CDR3 extends over 18 amino acids. With V trimmed by 4 bases and J by 4 bases, 16 bases remained unmatched. CDR3 sequence (DNA): TGTGCCAGCAGCTCCTGGGACAGGGGCCCTCCTTTACGGTACGAGCAGTACTTC. It specifies CASSSWDRGPPLRYEQYF.

This chain uses TRBV29-1 with TRBJ2-3; D is unclear. The CDR3 totals 12 residues. CDR1 and CDR2 (germline): SQVTM, ANQGSEA. Between the trimmed V and J ends, which lost 5 bases and 6 bases, there was a span of 12 bases. This CDR3 reads CSVRASTDTQYF. The DNA of the CDR3 is TGCAGCGTTAGGGCCTCCACGGATACGCAGTATTTT.

This clonotype was seen a handful of times. The rearrangement uses TRBV29-1 and TRBJ2-2; tentative D call: TRBD1 (5 bases). V gave up 6 bases and J gave up 5 bases, with 16 bases separating them. CDR3 length: 14 residues. CDR1 and CDR2 (germline): SQVTM, ANQGSEA. The CDR3: CSVPGQSGTGELFF. The CDR3 DNA reads TGCAGCGTCCCCGGACAAAGTGGGACCGGGGAGCTGTTTTTT.

The table lists this clonotype with a few counts. The V gene is TRBV24-1, the J gene TRBJ2-1, with 8 bases identical to TRBD2. The CDR3 length is 16 residues. The ends lost 8 bases at V and 0 bases at J; junction bases unmatched: 8. Germline values: CDR1 KGHDR, CDR2 SFDVKD. The DNA for the CDR3 is TGTGCCACCACAGCGGGGGACACCCTCTCCTACAATGAGCAGTTCTTC. It is translated as CATTAGDTLSYNEQFF.

This clonotype was counted a few times. The CDR3 bases are TGTGCCAGCAAAAAACTAGCGGGGGGGCCAGCAGATACGCAGTATTTT. Translation gives CASKKLAGGPADTQYF. The V and J genes are TRBV7-9 and TRBJ2-3, with 13 bases lining up with TRBD2. Looked up from germline, CDR1 is SEHNR and CDR2 is FQNEAQ (reference sequence). This CDR3 contains 16 residues. Trimming cost V 7 bases and J 4 bases; bases outside gene matches: 8. Based on the CDR3 plus reference TRBV7-9 and TRBJ2-3, the full variable domain is DTGVSQNPRHKITKRGQNVTFRCDPISEHNRLYWYRQTLGQGPEFLTYFQNEAQLEKSRLLSDRFSAERPKGSFSTLEIQRTEQGDSAMYLCASKKLAGGPADTQYFGPGTRLTVL.

The chain is built from TRBV28 and TRBJ2-4; TRBD2 matches 12 bases. Trimming removed 4 bases from V and 8 bases from J; junction bases left unmatched: 3. The CDR3 covers 14 residues. Germline V gives CDR1 MDHEN, CDR2 SYDVKM. The CDR3 sequence: CASSWASGGDIQYF. CDR3 in DNA: TGTGCCAGCAGTTGGGCTAGCGGGGGGGACATTCAGTACTTC.

J is TRBJ1-1 and V is TRBV7-3, with D possibly TRBD1 on 6 matching bases. Trimming removed 4 bases from V and 3 bases from J, with 9 bases in between. This CDR3 has 13 residues. CDR1 is SGHTA and CDR2 is FQGTGA in the germline V gene. In DNA, the CDR3 is TGTGCCAGCAGCTACGGACAGTACACTGAAGCTTTCTTT. As protein: CASSYGQYTEAFF.

This clonotype occurred a few times. The chain uses TRBV10-3 and TRBJ2-7; 7 bases fit TRBD1. V trimming: 4 bases; J trimming: 3 bases; junction bases outside the gene matches: 6. From germline, CDR1 is ENHRY and CDR2 SYGVKD. There are 14 residues in the CDR3. This CDR3 reads CAISVVGTDYEQYF. In nucleotides, the CDR3 is TGTGCCATCAGTGTGGTCGGGACAGACTACGAGCAGTACTTC.

In this sample, this clonotype turned up a few times. The chain links TRBV3-1 to TRBJ2-7; TRBD2 agrees at 8 bases. This CDR3 spans 15 amino acids. The V gene end was trimmed by 6 bases and the J gene end by 4 bases; junction bases not matched to a gene: 11. Per the germline V gene, CDR1 is LGHDT and CDR2 is YNNKEL (reference sequence). DNA for the CDR3: TGTGCCAGCAGAGAGAGCGGGAGAGTAGGATACGAGCAGTACTTC. Its protein product is CASRESGRVGYEQYF.

In its sample, this clonotype ranks as medium-sized. The chain uses TRBV11-2 and TRBJ2-5; maybe TRBD1 (5 bases). This CDR3 is built from 17 residues. CDR1 is SGHAT, CDR2 FQNNGV, per germline. The V end lost 1 base, the J end lost 0 bases, and 15 bases lay between the germline ends. The CDR3, as DNA: TGTGCCAGCAGCTTAGTGAGCCCGAAGGGGTACCAAGAGACCCAGTACTTC. Its protein product is CASSLVSPKGYQETQYF.

The chain couples TRBV5-6 to TRBJ2-1, with 9 bases lining up with TRBD2. In germline, CDR1 is SGHDT, CDR2 YYEEEE. The junction had 5 bases not matched to a gene; V was cut back by 4 bases and J by 6 bases. The CDR3 is 14 amino acids. The CDR3: CASSRPSGINEQFF. CDR3 coding DNA: TGTGCCAGCAGCCGGCCTAGCGGGATCAATGAGCAGTTCTTC.

This clonotype was seen repeatedly, ten times or more. The chain is built from TRBV5-4 and TRBJ2-7, with D perhaps given as TRBD1 or TRBD2 (5 bases each). The V end was cut by 4 bases, the J end by 2 bases, with 7 bases between. In germline, CDR1 is SGHNT, CDR2 YYREEE (reference sequence). CDR3 length: 12 amino acids. Written as DNA, the CDR3 is TGTGCCAGCAGCGAGGGGACCTACGAGCAGTACTTC. Its protein is CASSEGTYEQYF.

The V gene is TRBV11-2, the J gene TRBJ2-5, with D perhaps matching TRBD1 (5 bases). The germline V and J ends were trimmed by 5 bases and 1 base, with 20 bases remaining between them. CDR1 and CDR2 from the germline V gene are SGHAT and FQNNGV. The CDR3 extends over 17 amino acids. CDR3 residues: CASSLRQKLGAQETQYF. The CDR3 bases are TGTGCCAGCAGCCTCAGACAGAAACTGGGCGCCCAAGAGACCCAGTACTTC.

In this sample, this clonotype turned up many times. This rearrangement joins TRBV29-1 to TRBJ2-1; the match to TRBD2 covers 15 bases. The CDR3 is 15 residues long. The J segment lost 9 bases and the V segment lost 4 bases, leaving 7 bases of the junction unmatched. CDR1 SQVTM and CDR2 ANQGSEA come from the germline V gene. The CDR3 DNA follows: TGCAGCGTTGGGAAAGGACTAGCGGGGGGGTCTGAGCAGTTCTTC. The encoded protein is CSVGKGLAGGSEQFF.

There are many counts of this clonotype. The chain links TRBV19 to TRBJ2-1, with D perhaps TRBD1 or TRBD2 (5 bases each). The CDR3 loop spans 15 amino acids. Germline lookup yields CDR1 LNHDA and CDR2 SQIVND (reference sequence). V was pared by 4 bases and J by 5 bases, with 15 bases between. The DNA for the CDR3 is TGTGCCAGTAGTACCCGAGGGACGGGAAACAATGAGCAGTTCTTC. Its protein is CASSTRGTGNNEQFF.

This clonotype has just a few counts. This chain links TRBV6-5 with TRBJ2-1; the match to TRBD2 covers 14 bases. The CDR3 covers 19 residues. Germline V gives CDR1 MNHEY, CDR2 SVGAGI. Trimming cost V 4 bases and J 0 bases; bases outside gene matches: 8. The CDR3 here is CASSSVTSGRESSYNEQFF. In nucleotides, the CDR3 is TGTGCCAGCAGTTCCGTGACTAGCGGGAGGGAGAGCTCCTACAATGAGCAGTTCTTC.